This TCR beta chain is drawn from a study of OX40 agonist ivuxolimab in advanced cancers. Broadly, across the study: The costimulatory receptor OX40 (CD134) was targeted by ivuxolimab, a fully human IgG2 agonistic monoclonal antibody. The dose-escalation cohort was 82.7% male with a mean age of approximately 60 years, ranging from about 23 to 85. Intravenous ivuxolimab was administered to patients every 2 weeks at six dose levels: 0.01, 0.1, 0.3, 1.5, 3 and 10 mg/kg. Patients were allowed to have had prior anti-PD-1, anti-PD-L1 or anti-CTLA-4 therapy, and 30% to 50% of the dose-escalation patients had previously received checkpoint inhibitors. Peripheral TCRbeta sequencing was intended to test whether TCR sequence diversity was altered and clonal T-cell expansion was caused by ivuxolimab. Partial responses occurred in three dose-escalation patients: two with cutaneous melanoma and one with hepatocellular carcinoma. Of the roughly 53 patients in dose escalation, 19 had hepatocellular carcinoma, some 15 had melanoma, 9 had renal cell carcinoma and 9 had head and neck cancer. The monotherapy dose-escalation portion (N of about 50 patients) of the phase I ivuxolimab trial is reported in the paper.

The CDR3 has 17 amino acids, counting the end cysteine and phenylalanine. Only the CDR3 DNA stays, 51 bases, in frame from base 1. Trimming removed 1 base from V and 0 bases from J, leaving 13 bases between the germline ends. CDR1 and CDR2 (LGHNA, YSLEER) derive from the germline V gene. The sample holds a few counts of this clone. What this receptor recognizes is not known. No much larger clonotype is one base removed from it; base qualities were not supplied. For sequencing of the TCRbeta CDR3 region, genomic DNA was extracted from the sorted cells. TCRbeta CDR3 regions were sequenced using the immunoSEQ Assay. In TCRdb, the immuneACCESS table is reduced to in-frame sequences with V and J assigned. These tables do not hold every clone; where another copy was compared, an unresolved V gene accounts for under half, and the others remain unexplained. The sample table contains about 42,000 clones; only one count was recorded for 80% to 90% of them. The ten largest clonotypes hold around an eighth of the sample.

What the work shows at the level of the full study, not this receptor alone: Which antigens the clonally expanded peripheral T cells were specific for was not determined. On average, CD8+ T cells showed more expanded clones than CD4+ T cells after ivuxolimab. In partial responders in the 0.1-3.0 mg/kg groups, normalized peripheral clonal expansion was found to be among the lowest, especially among CD8+ T cells. Low levels of normalized T-cell clonal expansion were also seen in some patients who did not respond. Clonal expansion of both CD4+ and CD8+ blood T cells was observed from baseline to week 6 at doses 0.1 to 3.0 mg/kg.

Patients with a history of autoimmune disease or receiving systemic immunosuppression were excluded from the trial. Peripheral blood for TCR sequencing was collected from all dose cohorts at baseline, on cycle 4 day 1, and on cycle 7 day 1. The samples were drawn from a first-in-human, open-label, multicenter phase I dose-escalation trial of ivuxolimab. The trial enrolled adults with locally advanced or metastatic head and neck squamous cell, hepatocellular, melanoma or renal cell carcinoma. Before TCR sequencing, CD4+ T cells and CD8+ T cells from peripheral blood were sorted into separate populations.

The sequencing here drew on CD4+ or CD8+ T cells sorted from blood, taken in a trial of the OX40 agonist ivuxolimab. The sequence is built from TRBV4-3 and TRBJ2-1; the D gene lacks a confident call. The sequence was collected from an adult with an advanced solid tumor such as melanoma, head and neck, liver or kidney cancer. The CDR3 region: CASSQGLADSSYNEQFF. The nucleotide sequence reads as follows: TGCGCCAGCAGCCAAGGTCTGGCAGATAGCTCCTACAATGAGCAGTTCTTC.